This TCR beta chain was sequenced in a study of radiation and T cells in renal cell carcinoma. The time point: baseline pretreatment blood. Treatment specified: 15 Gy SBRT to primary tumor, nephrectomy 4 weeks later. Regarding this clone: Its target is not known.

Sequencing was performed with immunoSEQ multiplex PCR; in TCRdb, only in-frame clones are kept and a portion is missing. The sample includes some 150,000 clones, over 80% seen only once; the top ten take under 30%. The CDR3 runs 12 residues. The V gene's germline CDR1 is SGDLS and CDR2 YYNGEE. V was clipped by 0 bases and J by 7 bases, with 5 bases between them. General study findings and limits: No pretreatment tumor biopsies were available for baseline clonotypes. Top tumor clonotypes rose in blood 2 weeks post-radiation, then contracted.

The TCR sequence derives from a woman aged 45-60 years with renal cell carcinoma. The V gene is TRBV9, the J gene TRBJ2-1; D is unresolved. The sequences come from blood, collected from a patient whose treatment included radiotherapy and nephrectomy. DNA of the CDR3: TGTGCCAGCAGCGTAGATCCTAATGAGCAGTTCTTC. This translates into CASSVDPNEQFF.